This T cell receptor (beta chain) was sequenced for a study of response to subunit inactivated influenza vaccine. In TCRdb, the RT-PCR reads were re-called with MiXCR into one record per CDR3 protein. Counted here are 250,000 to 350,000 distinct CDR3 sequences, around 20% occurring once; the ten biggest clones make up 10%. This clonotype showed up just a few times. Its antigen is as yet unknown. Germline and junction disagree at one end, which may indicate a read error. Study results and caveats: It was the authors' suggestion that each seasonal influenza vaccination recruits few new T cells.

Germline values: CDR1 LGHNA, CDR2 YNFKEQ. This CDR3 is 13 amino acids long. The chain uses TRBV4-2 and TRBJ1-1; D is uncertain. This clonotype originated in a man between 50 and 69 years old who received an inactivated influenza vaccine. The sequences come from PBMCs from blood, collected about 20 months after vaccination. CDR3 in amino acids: CASSQELNAEAFF. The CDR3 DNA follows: TGTGCCAGCAGCCAAGAATTGAACGCTGAAGCTTTCTTT.